This TCR beta chain appears in the sequencing data of a study of graft-versus-host responses after intestinal transplantation. Study-wide findings and caveats: Present in recipient marrow, GvH clones included some that appeared first in ileum or blood. Allograft clonal ratios (graft-versus-host to host-versus-graft) were high in patients who had graft-donor T cell macrochimerism.

Only in-frame clones appear in the TCRdb table, and some are missing; sequencing was by immunoSEQ multiplex PCR. This table holds 80,000 to 90,000 clones, about nine tenths found once. Concerning this clone itself: Antigen: not known.

V lost 5 bases to trimming and J lost 2 bases; unmatched junction nucleotides: 10. Germline V gene sequence: CDR1 SGHAT, CDR2 FQDESV (reference sequence). The CDR3 has 16 amino acids. The sequences come from unstimulated CD4+ T cells sorted from spleen or lymph node cells, collected before intestinal transplant. This chain links TRBV11-1 with TRBJ2-3, with 7 bases that match TRBD2. This TCR came from a human donor who received an intestinal transplant. CDR3 region: CASSLGLTTHTDTQYF. The CDR3, as DNA: TGTGCCAGCAGCCTGGGACTAACAACCCACACAGATACGCAGTATTTT.